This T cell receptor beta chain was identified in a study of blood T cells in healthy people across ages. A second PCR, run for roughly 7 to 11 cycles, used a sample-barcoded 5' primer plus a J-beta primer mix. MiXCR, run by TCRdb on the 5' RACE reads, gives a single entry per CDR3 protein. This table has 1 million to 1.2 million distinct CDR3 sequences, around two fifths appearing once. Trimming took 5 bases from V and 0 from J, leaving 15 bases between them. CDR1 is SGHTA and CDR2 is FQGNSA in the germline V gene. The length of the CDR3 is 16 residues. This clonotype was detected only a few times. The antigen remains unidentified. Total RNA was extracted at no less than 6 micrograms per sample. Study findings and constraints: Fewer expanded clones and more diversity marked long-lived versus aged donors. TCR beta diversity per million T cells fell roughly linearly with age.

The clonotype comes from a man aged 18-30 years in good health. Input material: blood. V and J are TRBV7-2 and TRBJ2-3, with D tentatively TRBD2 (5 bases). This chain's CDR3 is CASSPGFRWSTDTQYF. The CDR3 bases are TGTGCCAGCAGCCCGGGATTTCGGTGGAGCACAGATACGCAGTATTTT.